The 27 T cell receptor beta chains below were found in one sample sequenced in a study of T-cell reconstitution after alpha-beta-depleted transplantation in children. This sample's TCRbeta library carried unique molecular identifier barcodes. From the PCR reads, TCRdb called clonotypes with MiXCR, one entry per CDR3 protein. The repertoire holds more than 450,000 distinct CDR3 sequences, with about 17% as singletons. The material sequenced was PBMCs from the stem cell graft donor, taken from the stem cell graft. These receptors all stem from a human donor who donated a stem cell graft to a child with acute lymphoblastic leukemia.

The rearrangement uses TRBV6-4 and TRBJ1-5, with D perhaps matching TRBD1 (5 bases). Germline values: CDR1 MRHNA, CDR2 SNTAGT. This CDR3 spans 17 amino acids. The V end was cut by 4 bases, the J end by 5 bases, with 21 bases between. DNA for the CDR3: TGTGCCAGCAGTGCCTCCCAGGGAGGGAAGAACGATCAGCCCCAGCATTTT. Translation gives CASSASQGGKNDQPQHF.

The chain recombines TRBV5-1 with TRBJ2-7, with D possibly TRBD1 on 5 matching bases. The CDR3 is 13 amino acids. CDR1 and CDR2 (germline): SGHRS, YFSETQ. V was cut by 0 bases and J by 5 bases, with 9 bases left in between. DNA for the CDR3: TGCGCCAGCAGCTTGGTCCCAGGGAACGAGCAGTACTTC. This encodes CASSLVPGNEQYF. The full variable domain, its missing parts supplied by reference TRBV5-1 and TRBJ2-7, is KAGVTQTPRYLIKTRGQQVTLSCSPISGHRSVSWYQQTPGQGLQFLFEYFSETQRNKGNFPGRFSGRQFSNSRSEMNVSTLELGDSALYLCASSLVPGNEQYFGPGTRLTVT.

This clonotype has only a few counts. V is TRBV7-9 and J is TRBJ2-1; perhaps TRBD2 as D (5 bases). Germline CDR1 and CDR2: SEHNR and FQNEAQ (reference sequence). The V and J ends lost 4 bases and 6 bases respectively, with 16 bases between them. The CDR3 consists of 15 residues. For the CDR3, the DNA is TGTGCCAGCAGCTCAAGCCCGGGAAAGGCCAATGAGCAGTTCTTC. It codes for CASSSSPGKANEQFF.

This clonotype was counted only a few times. The CDR3 DNA reads TGTGCCAGCAGCCGCAGGACAGGGGGCTACGAGCAGTACTTC. Translation: CASSRRTGGYEQYF. The chain links TRBV12-3 or TRBV12-4 to TRBJ2-7, with 10 bases that match TRBD1. J was trimmed by 3 bases and V by 6 bases; bases with no gene match: 5. The CDR3 extends over 14 amino acids.

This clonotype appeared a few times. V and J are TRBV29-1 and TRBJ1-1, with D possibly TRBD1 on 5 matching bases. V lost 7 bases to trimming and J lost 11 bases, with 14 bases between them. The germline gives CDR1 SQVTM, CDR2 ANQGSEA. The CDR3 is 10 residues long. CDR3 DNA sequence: TGCAGCGCCCGGGACCTCCGGGCTTTCTTT. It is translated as CSARDLRAFF.

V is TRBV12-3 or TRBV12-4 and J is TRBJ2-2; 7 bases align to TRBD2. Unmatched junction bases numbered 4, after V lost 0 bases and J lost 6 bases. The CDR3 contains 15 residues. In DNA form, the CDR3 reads TGTGCCAGCAGTTTAGCGGGAGGGCCGCCCGGGGAGCTGTTTTTT. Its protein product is CASSLAGGPPGELFF.

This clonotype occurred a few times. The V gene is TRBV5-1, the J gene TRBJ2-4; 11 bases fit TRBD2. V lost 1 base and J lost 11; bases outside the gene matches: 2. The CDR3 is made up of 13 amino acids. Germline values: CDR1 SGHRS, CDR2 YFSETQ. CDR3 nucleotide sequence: TGCGCCAGCAGCTTGTTGGGACTAGCGGTTCAGTACTTC. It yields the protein CASSLLGLAVQYF.

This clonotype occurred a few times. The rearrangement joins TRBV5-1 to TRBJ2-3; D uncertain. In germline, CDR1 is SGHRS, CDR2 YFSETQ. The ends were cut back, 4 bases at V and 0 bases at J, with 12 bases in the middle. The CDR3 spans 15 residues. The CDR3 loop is CASSERVTSTDTQYF. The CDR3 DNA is TGCGCCAGCAGCGAGCGAGTTACTAGCACAGATACGCAGTATTTT. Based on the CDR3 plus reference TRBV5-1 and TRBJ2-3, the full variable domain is KAGVTQTPRYLIKTRGQQVTLSCSPISGHRSVSWYQQTPGQGLQFLFEYFSETQRNKGNFPGRFSGRQFSNSRSEMNVSTLELGDSALYLCASSERVTSTDTQYFGPGTRLTVL.

CDR3 nucleotides: TGTGCCACCAGTGACACGACAGGCTATGGCTACACCTTC. Translated: CATSDTTGYGYTF. V and J are TRBV24-1 and TRBJ1-2, with D possibly matching TRBD1 (6 bases). Germline CDR1 KGHDR, CDR2 SFDVKD. V lost 4 bases, J lost 4 bases, and 9 bases lay in between. The CDR3 is 13 amino acids.

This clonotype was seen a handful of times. The CDR3 DNA follows: TGTGCCACCAGCAGAGATGGGGTTTATGGCAACGAGCAGTACTTC. It codes for CATSRDGVYGNEQYF. The chain has TRBV15 and TRBJ2-7; D remains unclear. With 0 bases removed from V and 5 bases from J, the gap between germline ends came to 14 bases. CDR1 is LNHNV and CDR2 is YYDKDF in the germline V gene (reference sequence). This CDR3 spans 15 amino acids.

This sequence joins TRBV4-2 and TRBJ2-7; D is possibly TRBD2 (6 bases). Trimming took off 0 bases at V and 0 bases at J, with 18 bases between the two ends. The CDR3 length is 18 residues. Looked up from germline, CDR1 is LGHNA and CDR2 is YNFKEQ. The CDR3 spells CASSQEGGQRAGSYEQYF. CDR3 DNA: TGTGCCAGCAGCCAAGAAGGTGGCCAGCGGGCCGGCTCCTACGAGCAGTACTTC.

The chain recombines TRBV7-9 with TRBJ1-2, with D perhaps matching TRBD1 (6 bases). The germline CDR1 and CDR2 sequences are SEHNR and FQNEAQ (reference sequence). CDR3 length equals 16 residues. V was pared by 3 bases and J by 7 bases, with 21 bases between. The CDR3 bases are TGTGCCAGCAGCTTTACTCGAAACAGGGAGCCTGGTGGCTACACCTTC. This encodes CASSFTRNREPGGYTF.

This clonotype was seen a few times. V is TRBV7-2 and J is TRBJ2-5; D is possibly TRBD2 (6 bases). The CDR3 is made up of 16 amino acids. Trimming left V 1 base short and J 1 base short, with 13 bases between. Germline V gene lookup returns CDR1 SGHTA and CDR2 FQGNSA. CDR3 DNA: TGTGCCAGCAGCTTAGTAGCGGTGGGTCCCCAAGAGACCCAGTACTTC. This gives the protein CASSLVAVGPQETQYF.

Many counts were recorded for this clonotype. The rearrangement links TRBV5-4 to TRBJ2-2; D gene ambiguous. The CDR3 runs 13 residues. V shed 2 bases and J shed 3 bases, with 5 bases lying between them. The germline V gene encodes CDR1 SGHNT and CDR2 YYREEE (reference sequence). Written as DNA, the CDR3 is TGTGCCAGCAGCTTCTATGACACCGGGGAGCTGTTTTTT. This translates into CASSFYDTGELFF.

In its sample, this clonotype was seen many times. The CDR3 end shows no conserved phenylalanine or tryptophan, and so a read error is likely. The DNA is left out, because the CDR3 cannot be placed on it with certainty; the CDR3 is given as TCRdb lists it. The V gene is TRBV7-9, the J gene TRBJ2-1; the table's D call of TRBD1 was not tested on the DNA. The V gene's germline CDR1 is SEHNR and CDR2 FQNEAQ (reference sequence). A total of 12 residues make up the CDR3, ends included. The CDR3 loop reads CASSSPADRVTV.

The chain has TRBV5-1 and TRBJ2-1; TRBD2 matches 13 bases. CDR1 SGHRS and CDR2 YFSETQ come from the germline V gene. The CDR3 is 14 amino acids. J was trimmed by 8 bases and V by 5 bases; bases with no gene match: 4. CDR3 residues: CASRGLAGEHEQFF. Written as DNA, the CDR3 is TGCGCCAGCAGAGGACTAGCGGGAGAACATGAGCAGTTCTTC.

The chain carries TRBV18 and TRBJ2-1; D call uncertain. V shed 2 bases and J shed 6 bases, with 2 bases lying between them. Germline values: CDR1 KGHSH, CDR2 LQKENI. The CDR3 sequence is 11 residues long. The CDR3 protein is CASSPINEQFF. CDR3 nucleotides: TGTGCCAGCTCACCAATCAATGAGCAGTTCTTC.

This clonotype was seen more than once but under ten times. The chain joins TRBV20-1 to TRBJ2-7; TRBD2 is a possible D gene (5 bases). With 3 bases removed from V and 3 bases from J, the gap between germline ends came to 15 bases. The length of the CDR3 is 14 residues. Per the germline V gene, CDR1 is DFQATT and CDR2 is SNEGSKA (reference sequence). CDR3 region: CSASPSSGGYEQYF. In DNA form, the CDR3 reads TGCAGTGCTAGTCCTAGCAGCGGAGGCTACGAGCAGTACTTC.

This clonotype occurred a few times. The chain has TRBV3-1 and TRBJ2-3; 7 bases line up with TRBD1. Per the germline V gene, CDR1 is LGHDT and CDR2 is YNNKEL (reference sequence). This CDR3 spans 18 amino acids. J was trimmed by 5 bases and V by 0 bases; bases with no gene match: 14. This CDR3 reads CASSQDSRWDSEGDTQYF. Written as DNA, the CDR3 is TGTGCCAGCAGCCAAGATTCGAGATGGGACAGCGAGGGAGATACGCAGTATTTT.

Written as DNA, the CDR3 is TGTGCCAGCAGCCCCACACAGGGTACAGATACGCAGTATTTT. The encoded protein is CASSPTQGTDTQYF. J is TRBJ2-3 and V is TRBV14, with a tentative D call TRBD1 (6 bases). The CDR3 spans 14 residues. V was trimmed by 4 bases and J by 3 bases, leaving 11 bases between them. Germline CDR1 is SGHDN and CDR2 is FVKESK. The whole variable domain, remainder taken from reference TRBV14 and TRBJ2-3, is EAGVTQFPSHSVIEKGQTVTLRCDPISGHDNLYWYRRVMGKEIKFLLHFVKESKQDESGMPNNRFLAERTGGTYSTLKVQPAELEDSGVYFCASSPTQGTDTQYFGPGTRLTVL.

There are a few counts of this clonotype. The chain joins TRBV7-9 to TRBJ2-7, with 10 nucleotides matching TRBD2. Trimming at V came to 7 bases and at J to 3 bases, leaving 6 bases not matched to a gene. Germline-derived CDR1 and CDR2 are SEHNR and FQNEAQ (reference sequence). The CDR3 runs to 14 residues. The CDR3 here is CASNKAGGHYEQYF. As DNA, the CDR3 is TGTGCCAGCAACAAAGCGGGAGGGCACTACGAGCAGTACTTC.

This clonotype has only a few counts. The CDR3 nucleotides are TGCAGCGCCGCGGGACAGGGGGCGCGGAACGAGCAGTACTTC. Translating gives CSAAGQGARNEQYF. V is TRBV29-1 and J is TRBJ2-7; 12 bases are shared with TRBD1. V shed 7 bases, J shed 5 bases, and the junction held 9 bases outside the gene matches. The germline V gene has CDR1 SQVTM and CDR2 ANQGSEA. The CDR3 has 14 residues.

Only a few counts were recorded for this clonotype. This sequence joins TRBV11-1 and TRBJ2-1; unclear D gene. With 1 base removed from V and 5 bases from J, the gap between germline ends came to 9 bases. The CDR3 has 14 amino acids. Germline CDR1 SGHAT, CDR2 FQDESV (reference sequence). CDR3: CASSLGNFDNEQFF. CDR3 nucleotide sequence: TGTGCCAGCAGCTTAGGGAACTTTGACAATGAGCAGTTCTTC.

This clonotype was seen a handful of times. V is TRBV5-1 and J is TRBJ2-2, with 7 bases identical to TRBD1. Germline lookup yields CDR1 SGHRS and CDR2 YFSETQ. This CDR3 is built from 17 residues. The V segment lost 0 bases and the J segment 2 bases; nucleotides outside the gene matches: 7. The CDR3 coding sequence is TGCGCCAGCAGCTTGGCCCCCTACAGGGGAAACACCGGGGAGCTGTTTTTT. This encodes CASSLAPYRGNTGELFF.

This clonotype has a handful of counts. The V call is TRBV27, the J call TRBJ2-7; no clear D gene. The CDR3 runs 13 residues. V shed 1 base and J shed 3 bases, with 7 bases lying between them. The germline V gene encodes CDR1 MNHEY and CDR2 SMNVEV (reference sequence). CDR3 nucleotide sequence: TGTGCCAGCAGTTTATGGCGTAGCTACGAGCAGTACTTC. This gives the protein CASSLWRSYEQYF.

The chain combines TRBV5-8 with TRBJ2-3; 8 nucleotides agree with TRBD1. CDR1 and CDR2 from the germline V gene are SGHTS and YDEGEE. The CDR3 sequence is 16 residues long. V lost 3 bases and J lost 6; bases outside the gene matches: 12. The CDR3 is CASSSGPQGAGDTQYF. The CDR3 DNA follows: TGTGCCAGCAGCTCGGGGCCCCAGGGGGCTGGGGATACGCAGTATTTT.

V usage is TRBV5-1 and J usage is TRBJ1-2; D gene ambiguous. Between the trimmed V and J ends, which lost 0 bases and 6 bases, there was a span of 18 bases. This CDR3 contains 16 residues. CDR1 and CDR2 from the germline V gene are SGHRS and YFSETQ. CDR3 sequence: CASSLDPTSARHGYTF. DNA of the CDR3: TGCGCCAGCAGCTTGGACCCGACGTCAGCTCGGCATGGCTACACCTTC.